These 15 T cell receptor beta chains originate from one sample sequenced in a study of CD4 T cells in relation to SARS-CoV-2 and coronaviruses (dated by TCRdb to the early 2020s). The receptor library was made with the immunoSEQ multiplex PCR assay. This is the immuneACCESS table as TCRdb keeps it, with only in-frame sequences that have V and J called. A part of the clones is gone; compared with another copy, unresolved V genes explain less than half, and the rest is unexplained. The sample profile shows some 46,000 clones; about 80% of them were found once. The ten biggest clones cover more than 1.2% of the sample. No antigen has been assigned to these receptors. What was sequenced was naive CD4+ T cells from PBMCs, cultured in vitro. In the paper's terms, the cell subset or site label means: naive CD4+ T cells isolated by negative enrichment. The origin of the receptors is an adult with COVID-19.

This CDR3 is CATSRGLAGAYEQYF. CDR3 nucleotide sequence: TGTGCCACCAGCAGGGGACTAGCGGGAGCCTACGAGCAGTACTTC. V gene TRBV15 combines with J gene TRBJ2-7, with 14 bases aligning to TRBD2. After removal of 3 bases from V and 2 bases from J, the junction contained 0 bases not matched to a gene. The CDR3 is 15 residues long. The germline V gene encodes CDR1 LNHNV and CDR2 YYDKDF (reference sequence).

The chain uses TRBV6-2 or TRBV6-3 and TRBJ2-7; 9 positions agree with TRBD1. This CDR3 contains 16 residues. CDR1 is MNHEY and CDR2 is SVGEGT in the germline V gene. V dropped 1 base and J dropped 2; count of bases not matched to a gene: 6. The CDR3 sequence: CASSYWRDRDTYEQYF. Here the CDR3 DNA reads TGTGCCAGCAGTTACTGGCGGGACAGGGATACCTACGAGCAGTACTTC.

This chain uses TRBV2 with TRBJ2-7; TRBD2 aligns across 13 bases. Germline lookup yields CDR1 SNHLY and CDR2 FYNNEI. Losses at the gene ends were 2 bases for V and 2 bases for J; bases not matched to a gene: 6. CDR3 length: 17 amino acids. The CDR3 DNA is TGTGCCAGCAGTGAACGGACTAGCGGGAGCTATGCCTACGAGCAGTACTTC. It is translated as CASSERTSGSYAYEQYF.

V is TRBV24-1 and J is TRBJ2-1; TRBD2 matches 10 bases. This CDR3 comprises 16 residues. The germline CDR1 and CDR2 sequences are KGHDR and SFDVKD. V trimming: 1 base; J trimming: 9 bases; junction bases outside the gene matches: 8. CDR3 region: CATSDFASGSFSEQFF. The CDR3 DNA sequence: TGTGCCACCAGTGATTTTGCTAGCGGGAGCTTCAGTGAGCAGTTCTTC.

This clone was seen more than once but under ten times. The chain combines TRBV19 with TRBJ2-7; D gene uncertain. Trimming removed 6 bases at V and 6 bases at J, with 9 bases between. The CDR3 loop spans 11 amino acids. Germline assignment: CDR1 LNHDA and CDR2 SQIVND (reference sequence). Written as DNA, the CDR3 is TGTGCCAGTAGCCGAACCACCGAGCAGTACTTC. Encoded protein: CASSRTTEQYF.

The gene calls are TRBV6-6 and TRBJ2-5; D unresolved. Germline V gene sequence: CDR1 MNHNY, CDR2 SVGAGI (reference sequence). The CDR3 consists of 14 residues. V was trimmed by 2 bases and J by 6 bases, leaving 13 bases between them. This chain's CDR3 is CASSYTRRPQTQYF. In DNA, the CDR3 is TGTGCCAGCAGTTACACGCGACGGCCGCAGACCCAGTACTTC.

This clone was seen just once. This chain connects TRBV27 to TRBJ1-2, with 10 bases aligning to TRBD1. J gave up 7 bases and V 8 bases, and 7 bases lay outside the gene matches. The CDR3 consists of 13 residues. CDR1 is MNHEY, CDR2 SMNVEV, per germline (reference sequence). The chain's CDR3 is CASRATGGGGYTF. The CDR3 coding sequence is TGTGCCAGCCGGGCGACAGGGGGCGGTGGCTACACCTTC.

This clone was seen a handful of times. This chain joins TRBV5-1 and TRBJ1-1; TRBD1 matches 8 bases. CDR3 length: 14 residues. CDR1 and CDR2 from the germline V gene are SGHRS and YFSETQ. V gave up 0 bases and J gave up 8 bases; unmatched junction bases: 6. CDR3 nucleotide sequence: TGCGCCAGCAGCTTGGGACAGGGGTTTCGCGAAGCTTTCTTT. This translates into CASSLGQGFREAFF. Complete variable domain (other parts from reference TRBV5-1 and TRBJ1-1): KAGVTQTPRYLIKTRGQQVTLSCSPISGHRSVSWYQQTPGQGLQFLFEYFSETQRNKGNFPGRFSGRQFSNSRSEMNVSTLELGDSALYLCASSLGQGFREAFFGQGTRLTVV.

This clone was recorded only once. This chain joins TRBV5-1 and TRBJ1-4; weak D call: TRBD1 (6 bases). Germline CDR1 is SGHRS and CDR2 is YFSETQ. This CDR3 is built from 14 residues. V dropped 5 bases and J dropped 3 bases, with 11 bases sitting between them. CDR3: CASRPDSANEKLFF. CDR3 coding DNA: TGCGCCAGCAGGCCGGACAGCGCTAATGAAAAACTGTTTTTT.

V is TRBV5-1 and J is TRBJ2-3, with a weak D call TRBD1 (5 bases). Germline lookup yields CDR1 SGHRS and CDR2 YFSETQ. CDR3 length equals 14 residues. Trimming shortened V by 0 bases and J by 2 bases, and 7 bases separated the two germline ends. CDR3 in DNA: TGCGCCAGCAGCTTGGGGACAAACACAGATACGCAGTATTTT. Protein product: CASSLGTNTDTQYF.

V gene TRBV27 combines with J gene TRBJ2-1; D call uncertain. The V end lost 3 bases, the J end lost 4 bases, and 10 bases lay between the germline ends. CDR1 MNHEY and CDR2 SMNVEV come from the germline V gene (reference sequence). The CDR3 runs to 14 residues. CDR3 coding DNA: TGTGCCAGCAGTTTGTTGCGGAAATACAATGAGCAGTTCTTC. Its protein product is CASSLLRKYNEQFF.

CDR3 sequence reads: CAWSLGQEENTEAFF. The CDR3 DNA is TGTGCCTGGAGTCTAGGTCAGGAGGAGAACACTGAAGCTTTCTTT. V is TRBV30 and J is TRBJ1-1, with D unresolved. CDR3 length: 15 residues. Trimming stripped 2 bases from V and 1 base from J, with 14 bases between. In germline, CDR1 is GTSNPN, CDR2 SVGIG (reference sequence).

This chain joins TRBV5-4 and TRBJ2-5; TRBD2 might be the D (5 bases). Germline CDR1 is SGHNT and CDR2 is YYREEE (reference sequence). V was trimmed by 2 bases and J by 3 bases, leaving 11 bases between them. The CDR3 totals 14 residues. CDR3 sequence reads: CASSLGLSEETQYF. Here the CDR3 DNA reads TGTGCCAGCAGCTTAGGACTGAGTGAAGAGACCCAGTACTTC.

J is TRBJ2-2 and V is TRBV18; TRBD2 aligns across 9 bases. This CDR3 is built from 15 residues. The junction had 4 bases not matched to a gene; V was cut back by 5 bases and J by 3 bases. Germline V CDR1 and CDR2: KGHSH, LQKENI. DNA of the CDR3: TGTGCCAGCTCATCGAAGCGGGGGGACACCGGGGAGCTGTTTTTT. Protein product: CASSSKRGDTGELFF.

The CDR3 region has the DNA TGTGCCAGCAGTTTATCGTCCAGGGATGGCTACACCTTC. This codes for CASSLSSRDGYTF. The chain combines TRBV12-3 or TRBV12-4 with TRBJ1-2; possibly TRBD1 for D (5 bases). V gave up 2 bases and J gave up 6 bases, with 10 bases separating them. The CDR3 extends over 13 amino acids.